This TCR beta chain is drawn from a study of T cells in localized non-small cell lung cancer. This CDR3 has 15 amino acids. The germline CDR1 and CDR2 sequences are SGHRS and YFSETQ. The V and J ends lost 4 bases and 4 bases respectively, with 17 bases between them. The table came from immunoSEQ multiplex PCR; TCRdb's copy has only in-frame clones and leaves some out. The sample carries tens of thousands of clones, about 90% recorded once. This TCR was recovered from a woman aged 40-70 years with stage III lung adenocarcinoma. Sequencing was performed on peripheral blood mononuclear cells, taken before any cancer treatment. The chain carries TRBV5-1 and TRBJ1-1; the D gene is possibly TRBD1 (5 bases). CDR3 region: CASSVTGDRGTEAFF. CDR3 DNA: TGCGCCAGCAGCGTTACGGGGGATCGGGGCACTGAAGCTTTCTTT.